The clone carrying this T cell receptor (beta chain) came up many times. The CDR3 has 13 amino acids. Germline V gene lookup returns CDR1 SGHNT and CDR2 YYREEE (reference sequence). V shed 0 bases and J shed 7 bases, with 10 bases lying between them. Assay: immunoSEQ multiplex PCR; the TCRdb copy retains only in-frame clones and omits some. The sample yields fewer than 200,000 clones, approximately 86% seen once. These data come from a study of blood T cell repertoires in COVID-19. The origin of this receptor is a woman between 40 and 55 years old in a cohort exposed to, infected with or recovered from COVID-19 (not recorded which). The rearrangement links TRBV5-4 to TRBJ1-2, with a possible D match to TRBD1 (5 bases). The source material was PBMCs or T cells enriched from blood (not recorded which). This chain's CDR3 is CASSLGRGGGYTF. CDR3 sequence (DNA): TGTGCCAGCAGCTTGGGGAGGGGAGGTGGCTACACCTTC. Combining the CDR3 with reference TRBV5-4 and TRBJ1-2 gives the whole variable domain ETGVTQSPTHLIKTRGQQVTLRCSSQSGHNTVSWYQQALGQGPQFIFQYYREEENGRGNFPPRFSGLQFPNYSSELNVNALELDDSALYLCASSLGRGGGYTFGSGTRLTVV.